This T cell receptor (beta chain) was sequenced during a study of blood T cell repertoires in COVID-19. Study-level background: PBMCs, B-cell-depleted T cells, or T cells provided the cDNA or gDNA that made up the material.

Methods used by the authors: Amplification of reference gene primers provided the estimated nucleated cell counts. Some clones are missing from TCRdb's copy, which holds only in-frame ones; the method was immunoSEQ multiplex PCR. V and J calls and clone size come straight from that table; D and trimming were deduced from the DNA. The data contain roughly 300,000 clones, around 81% of them singletons. Germline loops: CDR1 LNHNV, CDR2 YYDKDF (reference sequence). J gave up 5 bases and V 9 bases, and 11 bases lay outside the gene matches. The CDR3 is made up of 14 amino acids. The source of this sequence is a woman aged 60-75 years with active or convalescent COVID-19. The sample comprised peripheral blood. The chain uses TRBV15 and TRBJ2-5; 8 bases are shared with TRBD1. The CDR3 protein is CATSSRTGSETQYF. The CDR3 DNA reads as TGTGCCACGAGCTCTCGGACAGGGAGCGAGACCCAGTACTTC.